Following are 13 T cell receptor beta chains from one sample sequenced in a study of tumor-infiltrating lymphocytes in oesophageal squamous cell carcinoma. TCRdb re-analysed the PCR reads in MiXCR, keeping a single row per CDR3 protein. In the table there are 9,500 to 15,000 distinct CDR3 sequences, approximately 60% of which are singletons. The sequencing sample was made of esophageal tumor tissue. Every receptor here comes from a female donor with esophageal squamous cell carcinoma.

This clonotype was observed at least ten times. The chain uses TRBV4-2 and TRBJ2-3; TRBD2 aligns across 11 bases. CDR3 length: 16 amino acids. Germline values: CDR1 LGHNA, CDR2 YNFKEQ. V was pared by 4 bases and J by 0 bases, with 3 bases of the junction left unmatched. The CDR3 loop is CASSRRTSGSTDTQYF. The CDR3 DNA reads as TGTGCCAGCAGCCGACGGACTAGCGGGAGCACAGATACGCAGTATTTT.

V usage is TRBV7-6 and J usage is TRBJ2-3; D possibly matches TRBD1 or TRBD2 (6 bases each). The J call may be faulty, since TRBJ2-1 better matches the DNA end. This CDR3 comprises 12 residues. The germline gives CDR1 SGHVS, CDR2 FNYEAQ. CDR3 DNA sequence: TGTGCCAGCAGCAGGGGGGTCGATGAGCAGTTCTTC. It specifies CASSRGVDEQFF.

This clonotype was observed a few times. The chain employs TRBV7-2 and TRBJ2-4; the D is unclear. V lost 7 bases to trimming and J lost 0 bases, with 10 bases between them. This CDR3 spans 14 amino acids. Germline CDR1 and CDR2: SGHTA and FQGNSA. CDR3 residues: CASNYDTAKNIQYF. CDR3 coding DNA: TGTGCCAGCAACTACGATACAGCCAAAAACATTCAGTACTTC.

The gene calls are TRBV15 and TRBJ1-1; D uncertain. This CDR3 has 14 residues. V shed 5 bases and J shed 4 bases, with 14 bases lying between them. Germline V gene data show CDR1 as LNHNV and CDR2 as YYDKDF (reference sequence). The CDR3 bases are TGTGCCACCAGCGGGCCAGCCTACGGCACTGAAGCTTTCTTT. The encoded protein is CATSGPAYGTEAFF.

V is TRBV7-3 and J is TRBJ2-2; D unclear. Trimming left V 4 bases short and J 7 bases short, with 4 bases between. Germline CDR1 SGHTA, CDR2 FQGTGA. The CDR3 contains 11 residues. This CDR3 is CASSSGGELFF. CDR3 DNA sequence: TGTGCCAGCAGCTCGGGCGGGGAGCTGTTTTTT.

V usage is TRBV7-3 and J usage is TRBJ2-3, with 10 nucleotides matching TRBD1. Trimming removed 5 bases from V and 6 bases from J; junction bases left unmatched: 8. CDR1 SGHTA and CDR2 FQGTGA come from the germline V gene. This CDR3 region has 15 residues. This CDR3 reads CASSPWDRGADTQYF. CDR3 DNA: TGTGCCAGCAGCCCCTGGGACAGGGGAGCGGATACGCAGTATTTT.

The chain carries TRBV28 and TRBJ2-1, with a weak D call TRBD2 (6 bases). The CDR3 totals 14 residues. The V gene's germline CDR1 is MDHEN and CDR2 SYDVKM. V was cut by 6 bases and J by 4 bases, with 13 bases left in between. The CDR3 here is CASRTDYKYNEQFF. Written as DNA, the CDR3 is TGTGCCAGCAGGACGGACTACAAGTACAATGAGCAGTTCTTC.

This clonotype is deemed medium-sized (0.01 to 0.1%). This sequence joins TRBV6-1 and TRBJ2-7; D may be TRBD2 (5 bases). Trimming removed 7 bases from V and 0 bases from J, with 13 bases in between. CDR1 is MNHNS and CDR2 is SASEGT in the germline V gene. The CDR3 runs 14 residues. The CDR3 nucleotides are TGTGCCAGCATTAAACCGGGATACTCCTACGAGCAGTACTTC. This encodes CASIKPGYSYEQYF.

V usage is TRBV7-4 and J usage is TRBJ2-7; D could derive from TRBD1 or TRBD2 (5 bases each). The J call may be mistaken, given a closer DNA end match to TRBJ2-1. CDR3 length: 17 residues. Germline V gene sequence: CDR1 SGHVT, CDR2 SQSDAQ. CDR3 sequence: CASSLRSSTAGDNEQFF. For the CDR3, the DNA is TGTGCCAGCAGCCTTAGAAGTTCGACAGCCGGGGACAATGAGCAGTTCTTC.

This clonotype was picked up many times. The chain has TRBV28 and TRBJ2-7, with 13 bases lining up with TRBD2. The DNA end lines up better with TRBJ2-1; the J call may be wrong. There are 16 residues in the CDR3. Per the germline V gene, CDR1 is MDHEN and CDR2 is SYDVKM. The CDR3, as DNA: TGTGCCAGCAGCTACCTGGGACTAGCGGGAACCTACGAGCAGTTCTTC. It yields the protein CASSYLGLAGTYEQFF.

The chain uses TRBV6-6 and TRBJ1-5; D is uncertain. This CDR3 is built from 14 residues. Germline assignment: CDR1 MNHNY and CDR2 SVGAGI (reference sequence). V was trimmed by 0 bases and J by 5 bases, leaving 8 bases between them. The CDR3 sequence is CASSYSLVYQPQHF. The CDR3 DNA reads TGTGCCAGCAGTTACTCCCTGGTGTATCAGCCCCAGCATTTT.

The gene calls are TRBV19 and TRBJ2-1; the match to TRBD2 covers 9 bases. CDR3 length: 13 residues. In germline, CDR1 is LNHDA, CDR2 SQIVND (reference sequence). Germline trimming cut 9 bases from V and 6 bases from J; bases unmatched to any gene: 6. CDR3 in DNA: TGTGCCAGCGGGCGGGAGGGCCCCAATGAGCAGTTCTTC. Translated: CASGREGPNEQFF. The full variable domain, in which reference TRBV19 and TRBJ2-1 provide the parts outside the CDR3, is DGGITQSPKYLFRKEGQNVTLSCEQNLNHDAMYWYRQDPGQGLRLIYYSQIVNDFQKGDIAEGYSVSREKKESFPLTVTSAQKNPTAFYLCASGREGPNEQFFGPGTRLTVL.

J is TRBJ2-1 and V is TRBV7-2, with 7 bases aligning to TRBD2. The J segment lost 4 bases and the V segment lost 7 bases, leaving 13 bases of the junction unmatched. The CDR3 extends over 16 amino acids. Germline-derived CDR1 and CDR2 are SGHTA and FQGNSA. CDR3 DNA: TGTGCCAGCAAGGAAGGGGCGGGAGTAGGATACAATGAGCAGTTCTTC. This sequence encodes CASKEGAGVGYNEQFF.